The 12 T cell receptor beta chains below all came from one sample that was sequenced in a study of T-cell reconstitution after alpha-beta-depleted transplantation in children. The TCRbeta library incorporated unique molecular identifiers. TCRdb processed the PCR reads anew with MiXCR; each CDR3 protein has one entry. The data show 25,000 or so distinct CDR3 sequences, 15% to 20% seen once. This material consisted of PBMCs, mostly from graft donor cells, taken 60 days after TCRalphabeta/CD19-depleted stem cell transplant. Source of these receptors: a male patient aged 2 to 10 who had a stem cell transplant for acute lymphoblastic leukemia, so the T cells may come from the graft donor.

The V call is TRBV3-1, the J call TRBJ1-4, with unresolved D. V lost 1 base and J 7 bases, leaving 10 bases between the germline ends. Germline loops: CDR1 LGHDT, CDR2 YNNKEL (reference sequence). CDR3 length: 14 residues. CDR3 bases: TGTGCCAGCAGCCAAGGCGATTTCTTTGAAAAACTGTTTTTT. Its protein product is CASSQGDFFEKLFF.

V usage is TRBV6-1 and J usage is TRBJ2-3; 7 positions match TRBD2. Germline loops: CDR1 MNHNS, CDR2 SASEGT. The CDR3 has 16 amino acids. Trimming removed 6 bases from V and 6 bases from J; junction bases left unmatched: 15. The CDR3 sequence is CASSDAGTTEWDTQYF. DNA of the CDR3: TGTGCCAGCAGCGACGCCGGGACTACCGAATGGGATACGCAGTATTTT.

The gene calls are TRBV7-2 and TRBJ2-2; D not resolved. The CDR3 length is 13 residues. The germline V gene encodes CDR1 SGHTA and CDR2 FQGNSA. The germline V and J ends were trimmed by 3 bases and 7 bases, with 9 bases remaining between them. DNA for the CDR3: TGTGCCAGCAGCTTCGTGCGGAGCGGGGAGCTGTTTTTT. This translates into CASSFVRSGELFF. The full variable domain, rest sourced from reference TRBV7-2 and TRBJ2-2, is GAGVSQSPSNKVTEKGKDVELRCDPISGHTALYWYRQSLGQGLEFLIYFQGNSAPDKSGLPSDRFSAERTGGSVSTLTIQRTQQEDSAVYLCASSFVRSGELFFGEGSRLTVL.

The gene calls are TRBV6-2 or TRBV6-3 and TRBJ2-5; D unresolved. V was pared by 5 bases and J by 3 bases, with 7 bases between. This CDR3 spans 12 amino acids. CDR1 and CDR2 (germline): MNHEY, SVGEGT. The CDR3 sequence is CASSQSEETQYF. CDR3 bases: TGTGCCAGCAGTCAATCGGAAGAGACCCAGTACTTC.

V is TRBV28 and J is TRBJ1-1; D perhaps matches TRBD1 (6 bases). V was cut by 7 bases and J by 8 bases, with 14 bases left in between. This CDR3 contains 12 residues. Germline V CDR1 and CDR2: MDHEN, SYDVKM. The CDR3 sequence: CASIYRRGEAFF. Written as DNA, the CDR3 is TGTGCCAGCATATACCGGAGGGGGGAAGCTTTCTTT.

The V and J genes are TRBV7-2 and TRBJ1-1; possible D gene TRBD1, 6 bases. Between the trimmed V and J ends, which lost 6 bases and 1 base, there was a span of 9 bases. The V gene's germline CDR1 is SGHTA and CDR2 FQGNSA. The CDR3 has 13 amino acids. This CDR3 reads CASSSTGNTEAFF. CDR3 nucleotide sequence: TGTGCCAGCAGTTCGACAGGGAACACTGAAGCTTTCTTT.

The table lists this clonotype with a few counts. The rearrangement links TRBV12-5 to TRBJ2-7; perhaps D is TRBD1 or TRBD2 (5 bases each). V lost 5 bases and J 5 bases, leaving 19 bases between the germline ends. Germline CDR1 reads LGHNT; CDR2 reads FRNRAP. The CDR3 sequence is 15 residues long. The CDR3 DNA follows: TGTGCTAGTGGTCCGGGGCCCGGGTCCTCGGACGAGCAGTACTTC. Encoded protein: CASGPGPGSSDEQYF.

This clonotype turned up a few times. This chain links TRBV15 with TRBJ2-7, with unresolved D. The CDR3 contains 13 residues. From germline, CDR1 is LNHNV and CDR2 YYDKDF (reference sequence). V lost 5 bases and J 3 bases, leaving 11 bases between the germline ends. CDR3 bases: TGTGCCACCAGCTCCGAAGTTGGCTACGAGCAGTACTTC. It specifies CATSSEVGYEQYF.

This clonotype was counted many times. Relative to the germline gene, one junction end is altered; a read error may explain this. The chain has TRBV7-9 and TRBJ2-7, with D perhaps matching TRBD1 (8 bases). This CDR3 has 13 residues. Germline loops: CDR1 SEHNR, CDR2 FQNEAQ (reference sequence). The chain's CDR3 is CASSLTETGDYHF. CDR3 sequence (DNA): TGTGCCAGCAGCTTAACTGAGACAGGGGACTATCACTTC.

V is TRBV9 and J is TRBJ1-6; D is uncertain. With 3 bases removed from V and 9 bases from J, the gap between germline ends came to 13 bases. Germline CDR1 reads SGDLS; CDR2 reads YYNGEE. CDR3 length equals 14 residues. In DNA, the CDR3 is TGTGCCAGCAGCGCTTGGAGGGTTGGTTCACCCCTCCACTTT. Encoded protein: CASSAWRVGSPLHF.

This clonotype was seen repeatedly, ten times or more. The V and J genes are TRBV15 and TRBJ2-7, with 7 bases aligning to TRBD1. The V gene's germline CDR1 is LNHNV and CDR2 YYDKDF (reference sequence). With V trimmed by 2 bases and J by 2 bases, 6 bases remained unmatched. This CDR3 has 15 residues. CDR3 protein: CATSRPGGNAYEQYF. DNA for the CDR3: TGTGCCACCAGCAGACCAGGGGGTAACGCCTACGAGCAGTACTTC.

As regards this clonotype: A much larger clone is a single base away; this may be a read error. This rearrangement joins TRBV11-1 to TRBJ2-7; 8 nucleotides align to TRBD2. The CDR3 extends over 17 amino acids. Germline assignment: CDR1 SGHAT and CDR2 FQDESV (reference sequence). Here the CDR3 reads CASRSQLGGAGSHELYF. The CDR3 DNA reads TGTGCCAGCAGATCGCAGCTCGGGGGGGCTGGCTCCCACGAGCTGTACTTC.